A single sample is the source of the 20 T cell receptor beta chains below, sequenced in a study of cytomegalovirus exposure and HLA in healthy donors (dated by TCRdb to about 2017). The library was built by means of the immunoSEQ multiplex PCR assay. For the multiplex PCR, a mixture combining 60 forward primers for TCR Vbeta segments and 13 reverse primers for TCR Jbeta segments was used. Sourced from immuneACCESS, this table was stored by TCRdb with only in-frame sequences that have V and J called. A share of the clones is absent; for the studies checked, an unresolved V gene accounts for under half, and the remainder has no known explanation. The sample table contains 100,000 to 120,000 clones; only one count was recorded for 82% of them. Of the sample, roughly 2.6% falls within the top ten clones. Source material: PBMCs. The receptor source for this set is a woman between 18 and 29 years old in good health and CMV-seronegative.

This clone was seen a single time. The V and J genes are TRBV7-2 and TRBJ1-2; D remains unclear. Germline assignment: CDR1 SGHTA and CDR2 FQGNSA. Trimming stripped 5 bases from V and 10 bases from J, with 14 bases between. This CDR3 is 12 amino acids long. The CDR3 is CASSRPGGDYTF. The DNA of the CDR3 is TGTGCCAGCAGCCGCCCGGGTGGCGACTACACCTTC.

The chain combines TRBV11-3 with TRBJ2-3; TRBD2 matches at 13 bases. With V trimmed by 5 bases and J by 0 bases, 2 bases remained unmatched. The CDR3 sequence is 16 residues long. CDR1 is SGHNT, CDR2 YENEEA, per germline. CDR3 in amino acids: CASSLLAGGSTDTQYF. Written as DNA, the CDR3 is TGTGCCAGCAGCCTACTAGCGGGGGGGAGCACAGATACGCAGTATTTT.

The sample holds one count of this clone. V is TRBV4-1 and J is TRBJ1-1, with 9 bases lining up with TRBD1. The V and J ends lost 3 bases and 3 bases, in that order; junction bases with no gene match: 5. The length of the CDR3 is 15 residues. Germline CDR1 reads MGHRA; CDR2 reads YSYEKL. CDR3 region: CASSHLGQGDTEAFF. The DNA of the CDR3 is TGCGCCAGCAGCCACCTGGGACAGGGAGACACTGAAGCTTTCTTT.

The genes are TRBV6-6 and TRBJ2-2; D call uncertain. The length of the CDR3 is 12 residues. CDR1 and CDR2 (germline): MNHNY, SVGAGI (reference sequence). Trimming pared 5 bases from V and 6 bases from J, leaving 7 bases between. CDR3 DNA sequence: TGTGCCAGCAGTGGAGTGGCCGGGGAGCTGTTTTTT. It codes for CASSGVAGELFF.

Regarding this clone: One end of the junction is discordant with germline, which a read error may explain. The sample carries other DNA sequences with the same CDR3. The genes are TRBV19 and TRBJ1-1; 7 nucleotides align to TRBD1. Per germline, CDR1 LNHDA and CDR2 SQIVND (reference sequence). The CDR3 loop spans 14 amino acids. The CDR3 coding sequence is TGTGCCAGTACCCGCAGGGGGTCGGGGACTGAGGCTTTCTTT. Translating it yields CASTRRGSGTEAFF.

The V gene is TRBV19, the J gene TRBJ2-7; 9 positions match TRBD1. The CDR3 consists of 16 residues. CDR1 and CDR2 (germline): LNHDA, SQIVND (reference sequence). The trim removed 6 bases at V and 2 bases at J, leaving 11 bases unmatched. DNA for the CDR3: TGTGCCAGTAGCTATGAGGCCGGGACAGGGACCTACGAGCAGTACTTC. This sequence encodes CASSYEAGTGTYEQYF.

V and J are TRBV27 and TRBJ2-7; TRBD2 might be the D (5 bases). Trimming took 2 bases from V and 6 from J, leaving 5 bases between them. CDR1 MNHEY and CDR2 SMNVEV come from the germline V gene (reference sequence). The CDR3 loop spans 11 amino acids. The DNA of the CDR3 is TGTGCCAGCAGTTTAGCGGGCGAGCAGTACTTC. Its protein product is CASSLAGEQYF.

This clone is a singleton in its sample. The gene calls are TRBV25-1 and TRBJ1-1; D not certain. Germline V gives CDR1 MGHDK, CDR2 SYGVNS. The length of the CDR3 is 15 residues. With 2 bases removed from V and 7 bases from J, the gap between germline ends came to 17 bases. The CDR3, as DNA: TGTGCCAGCAGTGAAGGAGGCGGGAAGGGAGGTGAAGCTTTCTTT. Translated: CASSEGGGKGGEAFF.

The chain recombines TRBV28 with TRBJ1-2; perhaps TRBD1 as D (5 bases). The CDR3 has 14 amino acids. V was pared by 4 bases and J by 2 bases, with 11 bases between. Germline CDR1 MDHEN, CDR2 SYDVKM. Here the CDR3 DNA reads TGTGCCAGCAGTTCGGGGGTATCGAACTATGGCTACACCTTC. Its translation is CASSSGVSNYGYTF.

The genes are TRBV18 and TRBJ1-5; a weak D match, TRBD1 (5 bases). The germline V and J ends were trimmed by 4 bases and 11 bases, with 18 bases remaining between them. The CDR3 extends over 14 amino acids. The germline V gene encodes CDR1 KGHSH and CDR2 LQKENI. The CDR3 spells CASSRGAGTPTQHF. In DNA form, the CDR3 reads TGTGCCAGCTCACGCGGGGCGGGAACGCCAACCCAGCATTTT.

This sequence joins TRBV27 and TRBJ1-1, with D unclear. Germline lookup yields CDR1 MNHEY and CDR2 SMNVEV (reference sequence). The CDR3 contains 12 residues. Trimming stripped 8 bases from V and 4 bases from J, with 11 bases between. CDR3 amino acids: CASGPRGTEAFF. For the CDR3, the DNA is TGTGCCAGCGGGCCTCGGGGCACTGAAGCTTTCTTT.

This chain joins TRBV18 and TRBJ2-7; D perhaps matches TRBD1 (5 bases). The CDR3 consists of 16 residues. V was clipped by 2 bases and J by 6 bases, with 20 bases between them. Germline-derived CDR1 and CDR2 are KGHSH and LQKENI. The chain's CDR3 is CASSPRPIGVKSEQYV. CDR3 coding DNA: TGTGCCAGCTCACCAAGGCCAATAGGGGTAAAGAGCGAGCAGTACGTC.

The CDR3 DNA reads as TGTGCCAGCAGCCGACACCGAGGGCAGCGGAGCACAGATACGCAGTATTTT. It encodes CASSRHRGQRSTDTQYF. The chain links TRBV7-9 to TRBJ2-3; a possible D gene is TRBD2 (5 bases). The ends were cut back, 5 bases at V and 0 bases at J, with 18 bases in the middle. Germline V lookup: CDR1 SEHNR, CDR2 FQNEAQ (reference sequence). The CDR3 consists of 17 residues.

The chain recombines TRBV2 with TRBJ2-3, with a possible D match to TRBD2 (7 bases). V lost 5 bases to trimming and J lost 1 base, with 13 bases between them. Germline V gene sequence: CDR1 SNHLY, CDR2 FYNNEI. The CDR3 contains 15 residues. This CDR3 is CASSIRRGRTDTQYF. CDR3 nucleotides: TGTGCCAGCAGTATTAGGCGGGGGCGCACAGATACGCAGTATTTT.

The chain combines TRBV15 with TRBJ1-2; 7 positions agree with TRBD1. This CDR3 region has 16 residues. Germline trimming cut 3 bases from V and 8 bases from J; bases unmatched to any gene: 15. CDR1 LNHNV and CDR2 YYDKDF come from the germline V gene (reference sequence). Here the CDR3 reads CATSRGKGGHQRGYTF. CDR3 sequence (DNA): TGTGCCACCAGCAGGGGGAAAGGGGGCCATCAAAGGGGCTACACCTTC.

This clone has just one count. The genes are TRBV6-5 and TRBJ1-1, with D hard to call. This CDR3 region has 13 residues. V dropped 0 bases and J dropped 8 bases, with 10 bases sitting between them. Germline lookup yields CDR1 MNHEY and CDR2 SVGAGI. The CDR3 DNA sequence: TGTGCCAGCAGTTACTCGAAAGTCCGGGAAGCTTTCTTT. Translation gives CASSYSKVREAFF.

The CDR3: CASSLSSSYEQYF. In DNA, the CDR3 is TGTGCCAGTAGTTTGTCTAGCTCCTACGAGCAGTACTTC. This rearrangement joins TRBV19 to TRBJ2-7, with D unclear. The CDR3 runs 13 residues. V was clipped by 5 bases and J by 0 bases, with 8 bases between them. CDR1 LNHDA and CDR2 SQIVND come from the germline V gene (reference sequence).

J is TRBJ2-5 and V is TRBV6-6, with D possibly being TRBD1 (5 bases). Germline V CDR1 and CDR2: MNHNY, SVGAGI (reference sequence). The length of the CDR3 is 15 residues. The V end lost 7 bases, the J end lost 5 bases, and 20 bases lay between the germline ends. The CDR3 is CASTTETARRETQYF. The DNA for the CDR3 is TGTGCCAGCACCACGGAGACAGCTCGAAGGGAGACCCAGTACTTC.

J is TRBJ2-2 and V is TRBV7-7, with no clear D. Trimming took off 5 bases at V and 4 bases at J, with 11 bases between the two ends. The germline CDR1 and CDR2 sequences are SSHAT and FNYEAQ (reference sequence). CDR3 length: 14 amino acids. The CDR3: CASSPTPRTGELFF. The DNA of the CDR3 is TGTGCCAGCAGCCCTACCCCCCGCACCGGGGAGCTGTTTTTT.

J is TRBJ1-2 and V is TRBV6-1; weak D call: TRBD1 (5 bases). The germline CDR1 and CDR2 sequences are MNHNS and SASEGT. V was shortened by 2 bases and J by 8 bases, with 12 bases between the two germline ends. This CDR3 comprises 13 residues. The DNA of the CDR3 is TGTGCCAGCAGTGAATGGGGAGGGGACGGCTACACCTTC. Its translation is CASSEWGGDGYTF.